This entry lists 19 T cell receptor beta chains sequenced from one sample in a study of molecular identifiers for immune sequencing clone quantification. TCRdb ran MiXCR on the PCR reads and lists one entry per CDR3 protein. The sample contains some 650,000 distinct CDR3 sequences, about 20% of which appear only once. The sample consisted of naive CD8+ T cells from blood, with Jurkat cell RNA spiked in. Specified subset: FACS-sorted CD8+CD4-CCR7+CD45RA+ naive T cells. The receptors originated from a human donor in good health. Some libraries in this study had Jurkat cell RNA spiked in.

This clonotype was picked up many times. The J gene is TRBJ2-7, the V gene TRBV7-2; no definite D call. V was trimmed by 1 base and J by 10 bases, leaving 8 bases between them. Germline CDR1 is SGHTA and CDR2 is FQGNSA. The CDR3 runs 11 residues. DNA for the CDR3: TGTGCCAGCAGCTTAGGAGTAGTCCAGTACTTC. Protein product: CASSLGVVQYF.

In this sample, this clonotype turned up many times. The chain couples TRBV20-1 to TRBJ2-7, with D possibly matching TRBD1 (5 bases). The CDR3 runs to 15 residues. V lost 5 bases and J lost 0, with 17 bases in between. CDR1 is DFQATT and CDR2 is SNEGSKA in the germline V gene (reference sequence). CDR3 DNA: TGCAGTGCTCGACGGGCGAGACAGAGCTCCTACGAGCAGTACTTC. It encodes CSARRARQSSYEQYF.

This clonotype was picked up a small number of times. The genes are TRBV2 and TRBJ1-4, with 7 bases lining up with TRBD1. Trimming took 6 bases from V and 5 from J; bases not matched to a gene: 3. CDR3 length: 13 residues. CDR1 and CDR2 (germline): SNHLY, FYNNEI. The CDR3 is CASRETGNEKLFF. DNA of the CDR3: TGTGCCAGCAGAGAGACAGGGAATGAAAAACTGTTTTTT.

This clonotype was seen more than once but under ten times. The chain's CDR3 is CASSPRASGILGDTQYF. CDR3 nucleotides: TGTGCCAGCAGCCCTAGGGCTAGCGGGATTTTAGGGGATACGCAGTATTTT. This chain connects TRBV3-1 to TRBJ2-3, with 9 bases identical to TRBD2. The CDR3 is 17 amino acids. V lost 4 bases and J lost 6; bases outside the gene matches: 14. Germline CDR1 is LGHDT and CDR2 is YNNKEL (reference sequence).

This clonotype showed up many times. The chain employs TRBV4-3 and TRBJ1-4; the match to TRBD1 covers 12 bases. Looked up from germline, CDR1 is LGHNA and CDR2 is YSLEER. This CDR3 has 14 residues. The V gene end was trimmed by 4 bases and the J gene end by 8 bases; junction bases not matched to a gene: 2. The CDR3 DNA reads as TGCGCCAGCAGCCCGGGACAGGGGGCCGAAAAACTGTTTTTT. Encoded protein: CASSPGQGAEKLFF.

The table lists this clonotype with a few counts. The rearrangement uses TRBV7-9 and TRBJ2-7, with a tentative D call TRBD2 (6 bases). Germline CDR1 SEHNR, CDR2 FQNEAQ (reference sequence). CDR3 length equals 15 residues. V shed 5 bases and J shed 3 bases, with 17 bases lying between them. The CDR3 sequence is CASSPPGSPNYEQYF. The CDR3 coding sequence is TGTGCCAGCAGCCCTCCCGGGAGCCCGAACTACGAGCAGTACTTC.

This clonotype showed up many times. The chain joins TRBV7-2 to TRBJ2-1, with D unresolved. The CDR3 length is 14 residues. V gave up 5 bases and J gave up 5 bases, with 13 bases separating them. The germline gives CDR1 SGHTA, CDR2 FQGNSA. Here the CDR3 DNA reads TGTGCCAGCAGCCCCCACGTGCTTAACAATGAGCAGTTCTTC. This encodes CASSPHVLNNEQFF.

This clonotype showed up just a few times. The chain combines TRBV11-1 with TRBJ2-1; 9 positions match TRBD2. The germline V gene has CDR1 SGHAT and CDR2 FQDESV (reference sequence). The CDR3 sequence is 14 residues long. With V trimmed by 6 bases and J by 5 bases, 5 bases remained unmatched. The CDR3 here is CASSSSGDHNEQFF. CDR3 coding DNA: TGTGCCAGCAGTTCTAGCGGGGACCACAATGAGCAGTTCTTC.

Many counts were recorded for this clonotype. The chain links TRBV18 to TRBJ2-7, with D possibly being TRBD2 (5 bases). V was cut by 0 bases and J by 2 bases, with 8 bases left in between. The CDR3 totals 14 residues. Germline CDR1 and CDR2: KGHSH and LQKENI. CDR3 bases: TGTGCCAGCTCACCACCCGGGAATACCTACGAGCAGTACTTC. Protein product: CASSPPGNTYEQYF.

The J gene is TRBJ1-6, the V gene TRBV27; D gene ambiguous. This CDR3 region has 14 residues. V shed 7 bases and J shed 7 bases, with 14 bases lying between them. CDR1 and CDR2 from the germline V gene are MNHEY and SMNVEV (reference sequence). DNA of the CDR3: TGTGCCAGCACGGTATACGATAGGAATTCACCCCTCCACTTT. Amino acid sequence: CASTVYDRNSPLHF.

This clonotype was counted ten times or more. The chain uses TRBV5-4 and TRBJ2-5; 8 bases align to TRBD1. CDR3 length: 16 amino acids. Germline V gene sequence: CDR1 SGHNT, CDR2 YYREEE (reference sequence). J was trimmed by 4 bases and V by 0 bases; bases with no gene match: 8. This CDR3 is CASSLGDPGTGETQYF. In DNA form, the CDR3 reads TGTGCCAGCAGCTTGGGGGATCCCGGGACAGGAGAGACCCAGTACTTC.

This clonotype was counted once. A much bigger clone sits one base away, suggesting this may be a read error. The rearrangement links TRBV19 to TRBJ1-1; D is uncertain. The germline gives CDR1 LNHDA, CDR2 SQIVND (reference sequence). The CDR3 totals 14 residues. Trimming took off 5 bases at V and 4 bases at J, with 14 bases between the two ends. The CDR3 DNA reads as TGTGCCAGTAGTGCCGTCCCCACGGGCACTGAAGCTTTCTTT. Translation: CASSAVPTGTEAFF.

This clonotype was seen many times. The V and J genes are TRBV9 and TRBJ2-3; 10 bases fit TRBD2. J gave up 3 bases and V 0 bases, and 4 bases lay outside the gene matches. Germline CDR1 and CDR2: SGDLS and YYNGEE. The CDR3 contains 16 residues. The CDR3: CASSVEGLAQTDTQYF. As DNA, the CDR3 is TGTGCCAGCAGCGTAGAGGGACTAGCGCAAACAGATACGCAGTATTTT.

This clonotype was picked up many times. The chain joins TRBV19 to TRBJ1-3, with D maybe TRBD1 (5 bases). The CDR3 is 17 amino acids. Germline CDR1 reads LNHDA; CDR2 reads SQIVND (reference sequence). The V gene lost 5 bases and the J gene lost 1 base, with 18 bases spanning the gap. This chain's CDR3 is CASSPSGPTVSGNTIYF. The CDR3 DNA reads TGTGCCAGTAGTCCCAGCGGGCCGACAGTATCTGGAAACACCATATATTTT.

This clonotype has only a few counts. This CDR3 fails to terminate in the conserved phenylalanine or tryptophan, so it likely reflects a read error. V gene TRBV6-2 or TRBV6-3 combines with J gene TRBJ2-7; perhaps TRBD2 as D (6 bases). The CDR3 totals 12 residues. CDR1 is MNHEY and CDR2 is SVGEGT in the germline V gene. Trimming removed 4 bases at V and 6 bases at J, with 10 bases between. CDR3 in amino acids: CASSWQGGEQYS. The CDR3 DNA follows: TGTGCCAGCAGTTGGCAGGGAGGCGAGCAGTACTCC.

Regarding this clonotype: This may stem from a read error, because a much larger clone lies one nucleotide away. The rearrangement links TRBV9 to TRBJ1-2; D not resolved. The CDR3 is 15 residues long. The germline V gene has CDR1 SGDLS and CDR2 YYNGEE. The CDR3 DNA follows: TGTGCCAGCTGCGTAGGTGAGACAAGGAACTATGGCTACACCTTC. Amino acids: CASCVGETRNYGYTF.

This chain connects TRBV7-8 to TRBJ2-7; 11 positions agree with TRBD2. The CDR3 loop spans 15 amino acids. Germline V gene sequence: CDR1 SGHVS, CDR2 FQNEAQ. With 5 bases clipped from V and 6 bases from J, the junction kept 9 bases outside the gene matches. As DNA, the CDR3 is TGTGCCAGCAGCCCTAGCGGGGGGACAGGGTTCGAGCAGTACTTC. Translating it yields CASSPSGGTGFEQYF.

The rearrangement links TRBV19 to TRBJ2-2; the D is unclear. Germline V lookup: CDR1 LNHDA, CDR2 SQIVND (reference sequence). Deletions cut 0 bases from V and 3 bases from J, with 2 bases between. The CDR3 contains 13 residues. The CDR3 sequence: CASSIDHTGELFF. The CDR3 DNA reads TGTGCCAGTAGTATAGATCACACCGGGGAGCTGTTTTTT.

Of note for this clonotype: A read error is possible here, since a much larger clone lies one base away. The CDR3 region is CATSDLPGTSGRGGQFF. Here the CDR3 DNA reads TGTGCCACCAGTGATTTGCCGGGGACTAGCGGGAGGGGTGGGCAGTTCTTC. The V gene is TRBV24-1, the J gene TRBJ2-1, with 16 bases aligning to TRBD2. Germline V gives CDR1 KGHDR, CDR2 SFDVKD. The CDR3 spans 17 residues. The V segment lost 0 bases and the J segment 12 bases; nucleotides outside the gene matches: 7.